This T cell receptor (beta chain) was captured in a study of early T cells in non-severe SARS-CoV-2 infection. As for the study in general: Sequencing of bulk RNA from unsorted whole blood was done, without chain pairing.

Trimming took 1 base from V and 2 from J, leaving 12 bases between them. This CDR3 spans 15 amino acids. Germline loops: CDR1 MGHDK, CDR2 SYGVNS. This clonotype was detected ten times or more. TCRdb re-called the 5' RACE reads with MiXCR, one entry per CDR3 protein. This table holds approximately 70,000 distinct CDR3 sequences, 9.5% to 15% found once. V is TRBV25-1 and J is TRBJ2-7, with D tentatively TRBD1 (6 bases). This clonotype originated in an adult who was a healthcare worker with PCR-confirmed SARS-CoV-2 infection or an uninfected control (not recorded which). The sequences come from whole blood, collected at baseline. The CDR3: CASSELTGQTYEQYF. The CDR3 DNA follows: TGTGCCAGCAGTGAATTAACCGGACAGACCTACGAGCAGTACTTC.